These 30 T cell receptor beta chains were all obtained from the same sample, sequenced in a study of T cell repertoires in cytomegalovirus infection. TCRdb passed the reads through MiXCR, listing each CDR3 protein once. The sample includes roughly 990,000 distinct CDR3 sequences, roughly 30% of them seen just once. Their antigens remain unidentified. The sample was cultured CD8+ T cells from PBMCs, taken from culture after CMV antigen stimulation. The receptors come from a human donor in good health (CMV status not recorded). Some clones in this sample may be carry-over from other donors' samples.

The CDR3 bases are TGTGCCAGCAGCCAAGAAGCGGGACTACTGTACAATGAGCAGTTCTTC. Its protein is CASSQEAGLLYNEQFF. This rearrangement joins TRBV4-2 to TRBJ2-1, with 7 bases fitting TRBD2. CDR3 length: 16 residues. The germline gives CDR1 LGHNA, CDR2 YNFKEQ. J lost 4 bases, V lost 0 bases, and 6 bases had no gene match.

CDR3: CSVEESRVHGYTF. The CDR3 DNA reads as TGCAGCGTTGAAGAGTCCAGGGTACATGGCTACACCTTC. The V call is TRBV29-1, the J call TRBJ1-2; maybe TRBD1 (5 bases). Germline CDR1 reads SQVTM; CDR2 reads ANQGSEA. This CDR3 contains 13 residues. The V gene lost 0 bases and the J gene lost 6 bases, with 11 bases spanning the gap.

V is TRBV27 and J is TRBJ1-4; 9 bases are a match to TRBD1. This CDR3 has 12 residues. CDR1 MNHEY and CDR2 SMNVEV come from the germline V gene (reference sequence). The junction had 0 bases not matched to a gene; V was cut back by 3 bases and J by 10 bases. This CDR3 reads CASSLDRGKLFF. CDR3 DNA sequence: TGTGCCAGCAGTTTGGACAGGGGAAAACTGTTTTTT.

This chain links TRBV27 with TRBJ1-2; 7 bases match TRBD1. This CDR3 contains 12 residues. V lost 4 bases to trimming and J lost 8 bases; unmatched junction nucleotides: 4. Germline CDR1 reads MNHEY; CDR2 reads SMNVEV (reference sequence). CDR3 residues: CASSSNRGGYTF. CDR3 DNA sequence: TGTGCCAGCAGTTCGAACAGGGGCGGCTACACCTTC.

The rearrangement links TRBV13 to TRBJ2-5; possible D gene TRBD2, 6 bases. Per the germline V gene, CDR1 is PRHDT and CDR2 is FYEKMQ (reference sequence). Trimming removed 5 bases from V and 1 base from J, with 14 bases in between. The CDR3 consists of 15 residues. The chain's CDR3 is CASSGRKLGQETQYF. As DNA, the CDR3 is TGTGCCAGCAGCGGGAGGAAGTTGGGCCAAGAGACCCAGTACTTC.

V and J are TRBV29-1 and TRBJ2-2; D uncertain. Germline V gene data show CDR1 as SQVTM and CDR2 as ANQGSEA. Trimming left V 8 bases short and J 0 bases short, with 10 bases between. CDR3 length equals 13 residues. DNA of the CDR3: TGCAGCTCCGAACAGTCGAACACCGGGGAGCTGTTTTTT. Protein product: CSSEQSNTGELFF.

This clonotype was counted ten times or more. The genes are TRBV18 and TRBJ1-2; the match to TRBD1 covers 7 bases. The J segment lost 2 bases and the V segment lost 3 bases, leaving 3 bases of the junction unmatched. The CDR3 covers 14 residues. Germline values: CDR1 KGHSH, CDR2 LQKENI. DNA of the CDR3: TGTGCCAGCTCACCGGACAGGATAAACTATGGCTACACCTTC. This sequence encodes CASSPDRINYGYTF. Full variable domain (missing parts from reference TRBV18 and TRBJ1-2): NAGVMQNPRHLVRRRGQEARLRCSPMKGHSHVYWYRQLPEEGLKFMVYLQKENIIDESGMPKERFSAEFPKEGPSILRIQQVVRGDSAAYFCASSPDRINYGYTFGSGTRLTVV.

The V and J genes are TRBV6-2 or TRBV6-3 and TRBJ1-1; D gene ambiguous. The CDR3 sequence is 13 residues long. V dropped 2 bases and J dropped 6 bases, with 10 bases sitting between them. Germline loops: CDR1 MNHEY, CDR2 SVGEGT. The CDR3 region is CASSYAGSPEAFF. CDR3 nucleotide sequence: TGTGCCAGCAGTTACGCGGGTTCCCCTGAAGCTTTCTTT.

This clonotype was seen a handful of times. The chain couples TRBV6-1 to TRBJ1-2; D unclear. Between the trimmed V and J ends, which lost 7 bases and 0 bases, there was a span of 6 bases. CDR3 length: 12 residues. Germline CDR1 is MNHNS and CDR2 is SASEGT. CDR3 nucleotide sequence: TGTGCCAGCAAGGCACCTAACTATGGCTACACCTTC. Its translation: CASKAPNYGYTF.

The chain joins TRBV7-6 to TRBJ2-5, with D tentatively TRBD2 (5 bases). Germline V CDR1 and CDR2: SGHVS, FNYEAQ. The CDR3 has 15 amino acids. Trimming removed 6 bases at V and 4 bases at J, with 18 bases between. The CDR3 DNA reads as TGTGCCAGCAGTCCTCTGGGGAAAGGAGGAGAGACCCAGTACTTC. This encodes CASSPLGKGGETQYF.

This clonotype showed up many times. This chain links TRBV20-1 with TRBJ1-1, with D unresolved. Looked up from germline, CDR1 is DFQATT and CDR2 is SNEGSKA (reference sequence). The CDR3 is 15 residues long. Trimming removed 2 bases from V and 8 bases from J, with 21 bases in between. The CDR3 loop is CSARRRLSGHPEAFF. The CDR3 region has the DNA TGCAGTGCTAGAAGGCGGTTGTCGGGCCACCCAGAAGCTTTCTTT.

This clonotype has just one count. The chain couples TRBV4-3 to TRBJ1-5; no firm D call. The germline V gene encodes CDR1 LGHNA and CDR2 YSLEER. CDR3 length equals 15 residues. V was pared by 0 bases and J by 4 bases, with 10 bases between. The CDR3 spells CASSQDLAFNQPQHF. The CDR3 DNA reads TGCGCCAGCAGCCAAGATTTAGCATTTAATCAGCCCCAGCATTTT.

This clonotype turned up a few times. CDR3 region: CASRNPGTATRNTGELFF. CDR3 sequence (DNA): TGTGCCAGCAGGAACCCCGGGACAGCTACTCGAAACACCGGGGAGCTGTTTTTT. This sequence joins TRBV7-9 and TRBJ2-2; 7 positions match TRBD1. The CDR3 has 18 residues. The V and J ends lost 6 bases and 2 bases, in that order; junction bases with no gene match: 15. The germline V gene encodes CDR1 SEHNR and CDR2 FQNEAQ (reference sequence).

The rearrangement uses TRBV12-3 or TRBV12-4 and TRBJ2-3, with 8 bases fitting TRBD2. J was trimmed by 3 bases and V by 5 bases; bases with no gene match: 10. This CDR3 has 16 residues. The CDR3 sequence: CASSPWTTGGTDTQYF. The CDR3 DNA reads TGTGCCAGCAGTCCATGGACTACGGGAGGGACAGATACGCAGTATTTT.

The chain is built from TRBV11-3 and TRBJ1-2; no clear D. This CDR3 has 17 residues. Trimming stripped 6 bases from V and 0 bases from J, with 20 bases between. Germline V gene sequence: CDR1 SGHNT, CDR2 YENEEA. CDR3 loop: CASSNPGPYFTNYGYTF. The CDR3 DNA is TGTGCCAGCAGTAACCCCGGGCCCTACTTTACTAACTATGGCTACACCTTC.

This clonotype was counted a few times. V is TRBV6-5 and J is TRBJ2-7; D call uncertain. The CDR3 consists of 13 residues. The V end was cut by 2 bases, the J end by 3 bases, with 8 bases between. The V gene's germline CDR1 is MNHEY and CDR2 SVGAGI. The CDR3 sequence: CASSYGRNYEQYV. DNA of the CDR3: TGTGCCAGCAGTTACGGACGAAACTACGAGCAGTACGTC.

V and J are TRBV5-4 and TRBJ2-7; D is perhaps TRBD2 (6 bases). Per germline, CDR1 SGHNT and CDR2 YYREEE (reference sequence). The V end was cut by 4 bases, the J end by 6 bases, with 26 bases between. This CDR3 spans 17 amino acids. CDR3 coding DNA: TGTGCCAGCAGCCCATTCCCCCCAGGACCCAGTAGCGGCGAGCAGTACGTC. Amino acid sequence: CASSPFPPGPSSGEQYV.

This chain connects TRBV2 to TRBJ2-1; 9 bases are shared with TRBD2. The CDR3 is made up of 15 amino acids. Germline V gene data show CDR1 as SNHLY and CDR2 as FYNNEI. The J segment lost 2 bases and the V segment lost 4 bases, leaving 3 bases of the junction unmatched. Written as DNA, the CDR3 is TGTGCCAGCAGTGCCGCGGGGGGGGCCTACAATGAGCAGTTCTTC. Encoded protein: CASSAAGGAYNEQFF.

This clonotype was detected ten times or more. The rearrangement joins TRBV7-3 to TRBJ2-1; no clear D. Germline CDR1 is SGHTA and CDR2 is FQGTGA. The CDR3 loop spans 14 amino acids. Between the trimmed V and J ends, which lost 0 bases and 5 bases, there was a span of 8 bases. The CDR3 loop is CASSLTGGNNEQFF. In nucleotides, the CDR3 is TGTGCCAGCAGCTTAACCGGCGGCAACAATGAGCAGTTCTTC.

V usage is TRBV7-9 and J usage is TRBJ2-4, with D maybe TRBD1 (6 bases). CDR1 and CDR2 (germline): SEHNR, FQNEAQ (reference sequence). The CDR3 has 17 amino acids. V was clipped by 4 bases and J by 1 base, with 17 bases between them. CDR3 amino acids: CASSSSLTGPAKNIQYF. The CDR3 DNA reads TGTGCCAGCAGCTCCTCCTTGACAGGCCCGGCCAAAAACATTCAGTACTTC. The full variable domain, completed using reference TRBV7-9 and TRBJ2-4, is DTGVSQNPRHKITKRGQNVTFRCDPISEHNRLYWYRQTLGQGPEFLTYFQNEAQLEKSRLLSDRFSAERPKGSFSTLEIQRTEQGDSAMYLCASSSSLTGPAKNIQYFGAGTRLSVL.

This clonotype came up once. The chain carries TRBV18 and TRBJ2-7; D tentatively fits TRBD1 or TRBD2 (5 bases each). Trimming took off 3 bases at V and 2 bases at J, with 14 bases between the two ends. CDR3 length equals 15 residues. Germline CDR1 is KGHSH and CDR2 is LQKENI. Here the CDR3 reads CASSPDTRPTYEQYF. The CDR3, as DNA: TGTGCCAGCTCACCGGACACTAGGCCCACCTACGAGCAGTACTTC.

This clonotype was counted between two and nine times. The chain uses TRBV6-5 and TRBJ2-1, with TRBD1 matching 7 bases. Germline CDR1 MNHEY, CDR2 SVGAGI. The CDR3 totals 16 residues. Trimming cost V 0 bases and J 4 bases; bases outside gene matches: 6. In DNA form, the CDR3 reads TGTGCCAGCAGTTACTCCCTTGAGACAGGGTACAATGAGCAGTTCTTC. It encodes CASSYSLETGYNEQFF.

The chain is built from TRBV5-4 and TRBJ2-3; TRBD1 agrees at 8 bases. The CDR3 has 15 amino acids. V lost 5 bases to trimming and J lost 1 base; unmatched junction nucleotides: 6. Germline CDR1 reads SGHNT; CDR2 reads YYREEE (reference sequence). The CDR3: CASRDTGGGTDTQYF. The CDR3 DNA sequence: TGTGCCAGCAGGGATACAGGGGGAGGCACAGATACGCAGTATTTT.

This clonotype was observed many times. The chain carries TRBV7-2 and TRBJ2-3; TRBD2 is a possible D gene (7 bases). The CDR3 length is 15 residues. Trimming shortened V by 1 base and J by 2 bases, and 10 bases separated the two germline ends. CDR1 is SGHTA, CDR2 FQGNSA, per germline. The CDR3 spells CASSLVRGPTDTQYF. The CDR3 region has the DNA TGTGCCAGCAGCTTAGTGCGGGGGCCCACAGATACGCAGTATTTT.

J is TRBJ2-2 and V is TRBV4-2; a possible D gene is TRBD2 (5 bases). CDR3 length equals 16 residues. V lost 0 bases and J 7 bases, leaving 15 bases between the germline ends. CDR1 LGHNA and CDR2 YNFKEQ come from the germline V gene. The DNA of the CDR3 is TGTGCCAGCAGCCAAGAGGCTGGTAGAGGGCTCGGGGAGCTGTTTTTT. This gives the protein CASSQEAGRGLGELFF.

This clonotype was observed many times. Relative to the germline gene, one junction end is altered; a read error may explain this. The chain has TRBV7-2 and TRBJ2-1, with TRBD2 matching over 12 bases. The CDR3 loop spans 15 amino acids. From germline, CDR1 is SGHTA and CDR2 FQGNSA. In nucleotides, the CDR3 is TGTGCCAGCAGCTTAGCAGGACTAGCGGGGCCCCCATCGCTCTTC. Encoded protein: CASSLAGLAGPPSLF.

This clonotype was counted only a few times. This chain links TRBV7-3 with TRBJ2-1; 10 bases are a match to TRBD1. The ends lost 3 bases at V and 8 bases at J; junction bases unmatched: 10. CDR3 size: 16 residues. Per the germline V gene, CDR1 is SGHTA and CDR2 is FQGTGA. The CDR3 DNA reads TGTGCCAGCAGCTTGTTGGGACAGGGGACGGGAGATGAGCAGTTCTTC. Its translation: CASSLLGQGTGDEQFF.

This clonotype was counted only a few times. A junction boundary mismatches the germline segment, possibly from a read error. The chain recombines TRBV7-7 with TRBJ2-2; 12 bases line up with TRBD1. The germline CDR1 and CDR2 sequences are SSHAT and FNYEAQ (reference sequence). The CDR3 runs to 15 residues. The DNA of the CDR3 is TGTGCTAGCAGCCCCGGGACAGGGGGCAACGGGGAGCTGTTTTTT. It translates to CASSPGTGGNGELFF.

This chain links TRBV4-2 with TRBJ2-1, with 8 bases that match TRBD2. Germline-derived CDR1 and CDR2 are LGHNA and YNFKEQ. J was trimmed by 3 bases and V by 1 base; bases with no gene match: 5. The CDR3 covers 16 residues. The CDR3 nucleotides are TGTGCCAGCAGCCAAGTTCAAACTAGCGGCTACAATGAGCAGTTCTTC. This encodes CASSQVQTSGYNEQFF.

This rearrangement joins TRBV6-5 to TRBJ1-5; D is possibly TRBD1 (5 bases). The CDR3 extends over 17 amino acids. Between the trimmed V and J ends, which lost 4 bases and 0 bases, there was a span of 16 bases. CDR1 and CDR2 from the germline V gene are MNHEY and SVGAGI. The CDR3 nucleotides are TGTGCCAGCAGTTCCGCACGGGGCTTAATTAGCAATCAGCCCCAGCATTTT. Residues: CASSSARGLISNQPQHF.